This TCR beta chain is from a study of beta chain features in type 1 diabetes. Broader study findings: Shorter TCRB CDR3s, moderately but significantly so, were found in Type 1 diabetes patients in all four CD4+ subsets. In the patient group, naive, central memory and Treg TCRB repertoires seemed more alike than in the healthy donor group.

As for this clone: No antigen is known for it.

cDNA synthesis used the whole RNA isolate, giving expressed TCRB sequences. Profiled with immunoSEQ multiplex PCR; TCRdb holds only in-frame clones, not every one. The data show over 200,000 clones, around 9.9% seen once. V was trimmed by 4 bases and J by 6 bases, leaving 18 bases between them. CDR3 length: 15 amino acids. CDR1 and CDR2 from the germline V gene are SGHRS and YFSETQ. A sort by CD45RO/CCR7/CD25/CD127/CD95/CD27 yielded CD4+ naive, central memory, regulatory and stem cell-like memory cells. Sequencing was carried out using naive CD4+ T cells from blood. This chain connects TRBV5-1 to TRBJ2-3; no clear D gene. This TCR was sampled from a man younger than 40 with type 1 diabetes. CDR3 sequence (DNA): TGCGCCAGCAGCCCGAGAATTGCAGGTGGGGATACGCAGTATTTT. Protein product: CASSPRIAGGDTQYF.